This T cell receptor (beta chain) was found in a study of blood T cell repertoires in COVID-19. Assay used: immunoSEQ multiplex PCR; TCRdb lists only in-frame clones, some missing. The sample contains hundreds of thousands of clones, 89% of which appear only once. The CDR3 consists of 13 residues. V was pared by 9 bases and J by 2 bases, with 12 bases between. Germline lookup yields CDR1 SGHNT and CDR2 YENEEA. Each participant's cohort was designated according to participant-reported clinical history. Two consecutive negative NP/OP PCR tests, clearance, or resolved symptoms defined Cohort 3 recovery. The sequencing sample was made of PBMCs or T cells enriched from blood (not recorded which). V is TRBV11-3 and J is TRBJ2-3; tentatively, D is TRBD1 (5 bases). The clonotype originates from a woman between 35 and 50 years old who had recovered from COVID-19. The DNA of the CDR3 is TGTGCCAGTACAGGCTCATCCACAGATACGCAGTATTTT. This codes for CASTGSSTDTQYF.